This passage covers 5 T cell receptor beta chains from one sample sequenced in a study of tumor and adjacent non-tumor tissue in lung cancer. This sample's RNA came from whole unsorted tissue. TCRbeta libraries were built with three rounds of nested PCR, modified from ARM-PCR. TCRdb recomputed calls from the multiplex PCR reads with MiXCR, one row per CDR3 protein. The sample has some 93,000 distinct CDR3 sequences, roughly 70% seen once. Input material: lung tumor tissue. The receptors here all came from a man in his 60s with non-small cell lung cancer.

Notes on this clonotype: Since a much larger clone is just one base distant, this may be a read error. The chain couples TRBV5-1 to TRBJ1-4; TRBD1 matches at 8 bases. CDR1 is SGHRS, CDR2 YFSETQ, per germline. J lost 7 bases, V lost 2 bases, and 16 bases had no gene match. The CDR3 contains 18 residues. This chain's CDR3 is CASSFQPPGQVAVEKLFF. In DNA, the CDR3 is TGCGCCAGCAGCTTCCAACCCCCGGGACAGGTGGCGGTTGAAAAACTGTTTTTT.

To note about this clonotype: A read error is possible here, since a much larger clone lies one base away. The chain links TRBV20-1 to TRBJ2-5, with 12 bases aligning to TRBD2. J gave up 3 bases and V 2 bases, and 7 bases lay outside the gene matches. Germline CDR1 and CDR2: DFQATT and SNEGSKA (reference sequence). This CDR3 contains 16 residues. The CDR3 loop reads CSARRLAGGHKETQYF. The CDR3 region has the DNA TGCAGTGCTAGAAGGCTAGCGGGAGGGCATAAAGAGACCCAGTACTTC.

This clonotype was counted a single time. The CDR3 loop reads CASRTWIGTAGELFF. The CDR3 DNA sequence: TGTGCCAGCAGAACCTGGATAGGGACGGCCGGGGAGCTGTTTTTT. The chain has TRBV6-2 or TRBV6-3 and TRBJ2-2, with D perhaps given as TRBD1 or TRBD2 (5 bases each). This CDR3 has 15 amino acids. Trimming cost V 6 bases and J 6 bases, with 17 bases left between them. Germline-derived CDR1 and CDR2 are MNHEY and SVGEGT.

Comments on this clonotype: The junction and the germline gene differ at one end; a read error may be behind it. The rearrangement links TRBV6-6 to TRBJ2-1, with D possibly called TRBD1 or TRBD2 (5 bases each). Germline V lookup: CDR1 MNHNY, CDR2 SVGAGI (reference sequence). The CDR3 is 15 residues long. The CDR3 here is CASRNDGNWGNGQFF. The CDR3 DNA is TGTGCCAGCAGAAACGACGGGAACTGGGGCAATGGGCAGTTCTTC.

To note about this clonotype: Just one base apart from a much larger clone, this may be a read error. The CDR3 sequence: CASSLGDRGRPDTQYF. The CDR3 coding sequence is TGTGCCAGCAGCTTGGGGGACAGGGGCAGGCCAGATACGCAGTATTTT. The V and J genes are TRBV5-5 and TRBJ2-3, with TRBD1 matching over 10 bases. The trim removed 0 bases at V and 4 bases at J, leaving 5 bases unmatched. In germline, CDR1 is SGHKS, CDR2 YYEKEE (reference sequence). The CDR3 runs 16 residues.